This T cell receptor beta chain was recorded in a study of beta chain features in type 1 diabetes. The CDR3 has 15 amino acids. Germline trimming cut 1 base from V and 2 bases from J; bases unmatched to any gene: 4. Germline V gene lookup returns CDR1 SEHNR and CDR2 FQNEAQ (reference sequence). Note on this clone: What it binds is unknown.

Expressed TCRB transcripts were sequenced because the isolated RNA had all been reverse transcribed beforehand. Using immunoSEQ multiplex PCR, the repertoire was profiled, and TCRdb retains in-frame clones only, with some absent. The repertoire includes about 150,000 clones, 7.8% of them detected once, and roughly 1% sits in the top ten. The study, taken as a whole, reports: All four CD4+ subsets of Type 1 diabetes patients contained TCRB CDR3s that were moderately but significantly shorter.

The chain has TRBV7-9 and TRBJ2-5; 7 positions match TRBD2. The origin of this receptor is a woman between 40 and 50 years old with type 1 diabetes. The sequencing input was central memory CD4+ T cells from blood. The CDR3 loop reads CASSLVGEGQETQYF. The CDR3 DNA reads TGTGCCAGCAGCTTAGTGGGGGAGGGTCAAGAGACCCAGTACTTC.